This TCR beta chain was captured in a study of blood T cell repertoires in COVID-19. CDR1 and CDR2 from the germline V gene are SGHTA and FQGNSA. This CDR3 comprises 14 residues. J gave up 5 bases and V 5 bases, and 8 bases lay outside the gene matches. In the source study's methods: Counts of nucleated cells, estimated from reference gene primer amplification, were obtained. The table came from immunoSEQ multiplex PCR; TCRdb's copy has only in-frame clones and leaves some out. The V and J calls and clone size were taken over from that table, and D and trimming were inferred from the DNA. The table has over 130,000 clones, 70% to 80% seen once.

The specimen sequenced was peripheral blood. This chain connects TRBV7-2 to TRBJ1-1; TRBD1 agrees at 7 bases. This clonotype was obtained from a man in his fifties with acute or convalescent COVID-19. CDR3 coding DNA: TGTGCCAGCAGCCTTTCAGGGGGTTTGACTGAAGCTTTCTTT. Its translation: CASSLSGGLTEAFF.